The 15 T cell receptor beta chains below come from one sample, sequenced in a study of vaccination and CD4 T cells after COVID-19. Time point: late sampling 161 to 241 days after vaccination in a few convalescent patients. Treatment indicated: roughly ten-day PBMC culture with coronavirus spike peptide pools or control peptides (ViraFEST assay). The antigens for these receptors are not known. Sequencing of cultured CD4+ T cell DNA used the Oncomine TCR Beta short-read assay. TCRdb reprocessed the PCR reads with MiXCR, giving one entry per CDR3 protein. This table has around 15,000 distinct CDR3 sequences, about 50% appearing once. The sample consisted of CD4+ T cells from blood, cultured in vitro, taken about 7 months after SARS-CoV-2 vaccination. All receptors come from a human donor who had recovered from COVID-19.

This clonotype appeared a few times. Relative to the germline gene, one junction end is altered; a read error may explain this. The V and J genes are TRBV5-5 and TRBJ2-7, with 11 nucleotides matching TRBD2. From germline, CDR1 is SGHKS and CDR2 YYEKEE (reference sequence). The CDR3 is 15 amino acids. CDR3 sequence (DNA): TGTGCCAGCAGCCTTAGGGGGACTAGCGGCCACATCAGGAACTTC. Its translation is CASSLRGTSGHIRNF.

The J gene is TRBJ1-2, the V gene TRBV24-1, with unresolved D. The CDR3 runs to 14 residues. CDR1 and CDR2 from the germline V gene are KGHDR and SFDVKD. Trimming stripped 0 bases from V and 3 bases from J, with 7 bases between. The CDR3 region has the DNA TGTGCCACCAGTGATTTGCCGGCGGACTATGGCTACACCTTC. Translation: CATSDLPADYGYTF.

CDR3 DNA: TGTGCCAGCAGCTCAGAAGGGTTCGGCTACACCTTC. This sequence encodes CASSSEGFGYTF. This chain connects TRBV11-2 to TRBJ1-2; D unclear. CDR1 SGHAT and CDR2 FQNNGV come from the germline V gene. This CDR3 is built from 12 residues. V gave up 4 bases and J gave up 8 bases, with 11 bases separating them.

The V and J genes are TRBV27 and TRBJ1-6, with D possibly TRBD1 on 5 matching bases. The CDR3 loop spans 16 amino acids. V was trimmed by 6 bases and J by 7 bases, leaving 19 bases between them. Looked up from germline, CDR1 is MNHEY and CDR2 is SMNVEV (reference sequence). The chain's CDR3 is CASSRSSAGNNSPLHF. CDR3 DNA: TGTGCCAGCAGCCGGTCGTCGGCAGGGAACAATTCACCCCTCCACTTT.

J is TRBJ2-5 and V is TRBV11-2, with 12 bases aligning to TRBD2. The germline CDR1 and CDR2 sequences are SGHAT and FQNNGV. The length of the CDR3 is 16 residues. The ends lost 5 bases at V and 5 bases at J; junction bases unmatched: 9. CDR3 coding DNA: TGTGCCAGCAGCCACCGACTAGCGGGAGTGAGGGAGACCCAGTACTTC. Its protein product is CASSHRLAGVRETQYF. Filled out from reference TRBV11-2 and TRBJ2-5, the complete variable domain reads EAGVAQSPRYKIIEKRQSVAFWCNPISGHATLYWYQQILGQGPKLLIQFQNNGVVDDSQLPKDRFSAERLKGVDSTLKIQPAKLEDSAVYLCASSHRLAGVRETQYFGPGTRLLVL.

The chain recombines TRBV20-1 with TRBJ2-3; 9 positions match TRBD2. The CDR3 totals 16 residues. V trimming: 0 bases; J trimming: 4 bases; junction bases outside the gene matches: 8. CDR1 is DFQATT, CDR2 SNEGSKA, per germline (reference sequence). The DNA of the CDR3 is TGCAGTGCTAGAGACCCCCAGCGGGAGGTCCCAGATACGCAGTATTTT. Protein product: CSARDPQREVPDTQYF.

This clonotype was detected a few times. This sequence joins TRBV7-6 and TRBJ2-7; no clear D. V lost 1 base, J lost 3 bases, and 13 bases lay in between. The V gene's germline CDR1 is SGHVS and CDR2 FNYEAQ. The length of the CDR3 is 15 residues. The CDR3 sequence: CASSLDTGPGYEQYF. The CDR3 DNA follows: TGTGCCAGCAGCTTAGATACGGGCCCCGGCTACGAGCAGTACTTC. The full variable domain, in which reference TRBV7-6 and TRBJ2-7 provide the parts outside the CDR3, is GAGVSQSPRYKVTKRGQDVALRCDPISGHVSLYWYRQALGQGPEFLTYFNYEAQQDKSGLPNDRFSAERPEGSISTLTIQRTEQRDSAMYRCASSLDTGPGYEQYFGPGTRLTVT.

This clonotype was found a few times. The V and J genes are TRBV20-1 and TRBJ2-1, with 8 positions matching TRBD2. The CDR3 is 16 amino acids. Germline V gives CDR1 DFQATT, CDR2 SNEGSKA (reference sequence). V lost 6 bases and J lost 6; bases outside the gene matches: 16. CDR3 protein: CSAQPTHRTSSNEQFF. The CDR3 DNA reads TGCAGTGCCCAGCCCACTCACCGGACTAGCAGCAATGAGCAGTTCTTC.

This clonotype was seen only a few times. The chain has TRBV20-1 and TRBJ1-1; 7 bases agree with TRBD1. J was trimmed by 0 bases and V by 4 bases; bases with no gene match: 5. This CDR3 is 14 amino acids long. Germline V lookup: CDR1 DFQATT, CDR2 SNEGSKA (reference sequence). As DNA, the CDR3 is TGCAGTGCTACCCGAGGGGGCATGAACACTGAAGCTTTCTTT. Its translation is CSATRGGMNTEAFF.

This sequence joins TRBV7-9 and TRBJ1-2, with D maybe TRBD1 (5 bases). CDR3 size: 14 residues. V was clipped by 1 base and J by 5 bases, with 11 bases between them. Germline CDR1 SEHNR, CDR2 FQNEAQ (reference sequence). CDR3 in DNA: TGTGCCAGCAGCTTAGGAGGGGCCGCTTATGGCTACACCTTC. It translates to CASSLGGAAYGYTF.

The V and J genes are TRBV14 and TRBJ2-5, with D tentatively TRBD1 (5 bases). CDR1 and CDR2 from the germline V gene are SGHDN and FVKESK. The CDR3 extends over 12 amino acids. V was shortened by 2 bases and J by 5 bases, with 6 bases between the two germline ends. The CDR3 DNA is TGTGCCAGCAGCCAAAACAGGGAGACCCAGTACTTC. Amino acid sequence: CASSQNRETQYF.

This clonotype was observed a handful of times. V and J are TRBV20-1 and TRBJ1-5; D call uncertain. CDR3 length: 14 amino acids. Looked up from germline, CDR1 is DFQATT and CDR2 is SNEGSKA (reference sequence). The V end was cut by 6 bases, the J end by 4 bases, with 16 bases between. The CDR3 bases are TGCAGTGCCGTACAGAGGGTCGCAAATCAGCCCCAGCATTTT. Translating it yields CSAVQRVANQPQHF.

The V gene is TRBV4-2, the J gene TRBJ2-7; 7 bases fit TRBD1. In germline, CDR1 is LGHNA, CDR2 YNFKEQ. J lost 7 bases, V lost 1 base, and 13 bases had no gene match. The CDR3 is 16 residues long. For the CDR3, the DNA is TGTGCCAGCAGCCAAGGCCCGGGACAGAGTACGTGGGAGCAGTACTTC. Amino acid sequence: CASSQGPGQSTWEQYF.

This clonotype was seen a few times. The chain has TRBV12-3 or TRBV12-4 and TRBJ1-1, with a possible D match to TRBD1 (5 bases). The V gene lost 7 bases and the J gene lost 11 bases, with 14 bases spanning the gap. The CDR3 extends over 11 amino acids. CDR3 residues: CASTREGRAFF. The CDR3, as DNA: TGTGCCAGCACCAGGGAGGGTAGGGCTTTCTTT.

The chain uses TRBV6-1 and TRBJ2-7; perhaps TRBD1 as D (6 bases). CDR1 and CDR2 from the germline V gene are MNHNS and SASEGT. V lost 5 bases and J 1 base, leaving 15 bases between the germline ends. The CDR3 contains 15 residues. CDR3 sequence reads: CASSPTGTLSYEQYF. As DNA, the CDR3 is TGTGCCAGCAGTCCAACAGGGACCCTTTCCTACGAGCAGTACTTC.